Below are 19 T cell receptor beta chains sequenced from a single sample in a study of blood T cell repertoires in COVID-19. The repertoire was sequenced with immunoSEQ multiplex PCR; TCRdb's copy has only in-frame clones and lacks some. The sample shows approximately 200,000 clones, 94% of them seen only once. The material sequenced was peripheral blood. These receptor sequences come from a man aged 25-45 years with COVID-19, enrolled during active disease.

The rearrangement links TRBV7-9 to TRBJ1-6; the D gene is possibly TRBD1 (5 bases). The germline V gene has CDR1 SEHNR and CDR2 FQNEAQ (reference sequence). V lost 10 bases and J lost 3, with 22 bases in between. The CDR3 is 17 amino acids. The CDR3 sequence: CATLEGSEASYNSPLHF. The CDR3 DNA is TGTGCCACCTTGGAGGGGTCCGAAGCCAGCTATAATTCACCCCTCCACTTT. The full variable domain, in which reference TRBV7-9 and TRBJ1-6 provide the parts outside the CDR3, is DTGVSQNPRHKITKRGQNVTFRCDPISEHNRLYWYRQTLGQGPEFLTYFQNEAQLEKSRLLSDRFSAERPKGSFSTLEIQRTEQGDSAMYLCATLEGSEASYNSPLHFGNGTRLTVT.

The genes are TRBV5-4 and TRBJ1-1; tentatively, D is TRBD1 (6 bases). Germline loops: CDR1 SGHNT, CDR2 YYREEE (reference sequence). With 4 bases removed from V and 5 bases from J, the gap between germline ends came to 18 bases. This CDR3 comprises 15 residues. The CDR3 DNA sequence: TGTGCCAGCAGCCCTACTCAGGGGTATAGAACTGAAGCTTTCTTT. This translates into CASSPTQGYRTEAFF.

V usage is TRBV7-6 and J usage is TRBJ2-3; no clear D. The CDR3 totals 14 residues. Germline values: CDR1 SGHVS, CDR2 FNYEAQ. The V end was cut by 5 bases, the J end by 4 bases, with 13 bases between. The CDR3 reads CASSPSLGSDTQYF. The CDR3, as DNA: TGTGCCAGCAGCCCCTCACTCGGTTCAGATACGCAGTATTTT.

This rearrangement joins TRBV7-9 to TRBJ1-3; tentative D call: TRBD1 (6 bases). Trimming stripped 6 bases from V and 9 bases from J, with 27 bases between. The CDR3 is 17 amino acids. The V gene's germline CDR1 is SEHNR and CDR2 FQNEAQ (reference sequence). CDR3 loop: CASRHPTGYGVFGTIYF. CDR3 DNA: TGTGCCAGCAGGCATCCTACAGGGTACGGCGTATTTGGCACCATATATTTT.

The V call is TRBV5-1, the J call TRBJ2-1; TRBD2 matches 8 bases. The CDR3 length is 15 residues. Trimming at V came to 0 bases and at J to 4 bases, leaving 3 bases not matched to a gene. Germline V gene lookup returns CDR1 SGHRS and CDR2 YFSETQ. CDR3 nucleotides: TGCGCCAGCAGCTTGGATGGCGGGGGGTACAATGAGCAGTTCTTC. It codes for CASSLDGGGYNEQFF.

CDR3 residues: CASSQPSPPTDTQYF. The CDR3, as DNA: TGTGCCAGCAGCCAGCCTAGTCCTCCCACAGATACGCAGTATTTT. The chain has TRBV2 and TRBJ2-3; D is uncertain. Per the germline V gene, CDR1 is SNHLY and CDR2 is FYNNEI. V lost 6 bases to trimming and J lost 2 bases, with 15 bases between them. The CDR3 spans 15 residues.

V and J are TRBV18 and TRBJ2-1; D may be TRBD2 (7 bases). The CDR3 has 15 residues. CDR1 KGHSH and CDR2 LQKENI come from the germline V gene. Trimming removed 4 bases at V and 6 bases at J, with 16 bases between. CDR3 sequence reads: CASSRLAGALNEQFF. The CDR3 DNA is TGTGCCAGCTCACGTCTCGCGGGGGCCCTCAATGAGCAGTTCTTC.

The rearrangement uses TRBV6-5 and TRBJ2-7; 8 nucleotides agree with TRBD1. Germline loops: CDR1 MNHEY, CDR2 SVGAGI. This CDR3 is 14 amino acids long. J gave up 4 bases and V 7 bases, and 9 bases lay outside the gene matches. CDR3 region: CASTAGTGVYEQYF. CDR3 nucleotide sequence: TGTGCCAGCACCGCCGGGACAGGAGTTTACGAGCAGTACTTC.

V and J are TRBV5-1 and TRBJ2-2, with TRBD1 identical over 8 bases. The V gene's germline CDR1 is SGHRS and CDR2 YFSETQ. The V and J ends lost 5 bases and 2 bases, in that order; junction bases with no gene match: 8. CDR3 length equals 16 residues. CDR3 amino acids: CASRPDRGYNTGELFF. The CDR3 bases are TGCGCCAGCAGACCTGACAGGGGATACAACACCGGGGAGCTGTTTTTT.

In this sample, this clone turned up once. The chain employs TRBV11-2 and TRBJ2-1, with 7 bases lining up with TRBD1. V lost 5 bases and J lost 7; bases outside the gene matches: 8. This CDR3 comprises 14 residues. CDR1 is SGHAT, CDR2 FQNNGV, per germline. The CDR3 sequence: CASSLRQGSNEQFF. The CDR3 DNA follows: TGTGCCAGCAGCCTTCGACAGGGTTCGAATGAGCAGTTCTTC.

This chain connects TRBV7-2 to TRBJ2-2; the match to TRBD2 covers 11 bases. Unmatched junction bases numbered 7, after V lost 2 bases and J lost 2 bases. The germline V gene has CDR1 SGHTA and CDR2 FQGNSA. This CDR3 is 18 amino acids long. CDR3 DNA: TGTGCCAGCAGCTTACGGGTAGCGGGGGGGTCCAACACCGGGGAGCTGTTTTTT. This codes for CASSLRVAGGSNTGELFF. Drawing the rest from reference TRBV7-2 and TRBJ2-2, the complete variable domain is GAGVSQSPSNKVTEKGKDVELRCDPISGHTALYWYRQSLGQGLEFLIYFQGNSAPDKSGLPSDRFSAERTGGSVSTLTIQRTQQEDSAVYLCASSLRVAGGSNTGELFFGEGSRLTVL.

This chain links TRBV5-1 with TRBJ2-1, with 8 bases aligning to TRBD2. This CDR3 region has 15 residues. Germline assignment: CDR1 SGHRS and CDR2 YFSETQ. Losses at the gene ends were 0 bases for V and 6 bases for J; bases not matched to a gene: 5. The CDR3 is CASSLGAGGANEQFF. Written as DNA, the CDR3 is TGCGCCAGCAGCTTGGGGGCGGGGGGAGCCAATGAGCAGTTCTTC.

The chain combines TRBV3-1 (or the pseudogene TRBV3-2) with TRBJ2-2, with TRBD1 matching over 8 bases. The CDR3 is 16 residues long. Germline CDR1 LGHDT, CDR2 YNNKEL (reference sequence). With 1 base clipped from V and 4 bases from J, the junction kept 5 bases outside the gene matches. Here the CDR3 DNA reads TGTGCCAGCAGCCAAGTTCAGGGGGCGGGCACCGGGGAGCTGTTTTTT. Its protein is CASSQVQGAGTGELFF.

This clone appeared once. The chain links TRBV18 to TRBJ1-3, with TRBD1 identical over 8 bases. V lost 2 bases, J lost 0 bases, and 6 bases stayed unmatched. CDR3 length: 17 residues. Germline-derived CDR1 and CDR2 are KGHSH and LQKENI. The CDR3 loop is CASSPLRTGRSGNTIYF. CDR3 in DNA: TGTGCCAGCTCACCATTACGGACAGGGCGCTCTGGAAACACCATATATTTT.

This clone has just one count. V gene TRBV7-9 combines with J gene TRBJ2-2, with D possibly being TRBD1 (5 bases). Trimming shortened V by 2 bases and J by 6 bases, and 10 bases separated the two germline ends. The CDR3 covers 14 residues. Germline loops: CDR1 SEHNR, CDR2 FQNEAQ (reference sequence). CDR3 residues: CASSLQSGPGELFF. Written as DNA, the CDR3 is TGTGCCAGCAGCTTACAGTCAGGGCCCGGGGAGCTGTTTTTT.

The chain carries TRBV11-2 and TRBJ1-1; unclear D gene. The CDR3 has 12 residues. Germline V gives CDR1 SGHAT, CDR2 FQNNGV. Between the trimmed V and J ends, which lost 3 bases and 6 bases, there was a span of 8 bases. The CDR3 sequence: CASSFEVSEAFF. The CDR3 region has the DNA TGTGCCAGCAGCTTCGAGGTTTCTGAAGCTTTCTTT.

The genes are TRBV5-6 and TRBJ1-2, with 7 nucleotides matching TRBD1. Trimming removed 0 bases from V and 4 bases from J; junction bases left unmatched: 9. This CDR3 is 16 amino acids long. Germline V gives CDR1 SGHDT, CDR2 YYEEEE. The CDR3 DNA follows: TGTGCCAGCAGCTTGGGGTACAGGGGCGGGACCTATGGCTACACCTTC. Its translation: CASSLGYRGGTYGYTF.

The chain couples TRBV5-4 to TRBJ1-4; no clear D gene. Germline V gene lookup returns CDR1 SGHNT and CDR2 YYREEE (reference sequence). Trimming stripped 2 bases from V and 8 bases from J, with 13 bases between. The CDR3 totals 14 residues. DNA of the CDR3: TGTGCCAGCAGCTTCGAGGCGGGCGCGGAAAAACTGTTTTTT. It specifies CASSFEAGAEKLFF.

The rearrangement joins TRBV5-1 to TRBJ1-2, with 7 bases matching TRBD1. The CDR3 is made up of 14 amino acids. The V gene's germline CDR1 is SGHRS and CDR2 YFSETQ. Unmatched junction bases numbered 9, after V lost 2 bases and J lost 8 bases. Here the CDR3 DNA reads TGCGCCAGCAGCTTAGGACAGGCCCGTGGGGGCTACACCTTC. It encodes CASSLGQARGGYTF.